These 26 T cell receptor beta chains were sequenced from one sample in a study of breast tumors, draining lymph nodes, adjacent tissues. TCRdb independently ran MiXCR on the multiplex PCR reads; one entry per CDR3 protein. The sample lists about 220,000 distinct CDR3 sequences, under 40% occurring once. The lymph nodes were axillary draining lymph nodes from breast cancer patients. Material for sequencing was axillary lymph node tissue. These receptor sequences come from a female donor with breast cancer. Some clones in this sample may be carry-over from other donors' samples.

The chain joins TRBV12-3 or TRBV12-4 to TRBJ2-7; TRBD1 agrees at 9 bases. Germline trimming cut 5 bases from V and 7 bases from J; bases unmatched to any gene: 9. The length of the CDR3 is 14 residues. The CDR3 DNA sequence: TGTGCCAGCAGTGCCTGGACAGGGGCGGGTGAGCAGTACTTC. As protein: CASSAWTGAGEQYF.

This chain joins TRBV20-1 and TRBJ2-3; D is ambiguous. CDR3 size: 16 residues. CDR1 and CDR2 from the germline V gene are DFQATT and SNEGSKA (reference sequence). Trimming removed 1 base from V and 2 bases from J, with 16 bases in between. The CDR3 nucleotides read TGCAGTGCTAGAGGGCAGCGTCGAGGAAACACAGATACGCAGTATTTT. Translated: CSARGQRRGNTDTQYF.

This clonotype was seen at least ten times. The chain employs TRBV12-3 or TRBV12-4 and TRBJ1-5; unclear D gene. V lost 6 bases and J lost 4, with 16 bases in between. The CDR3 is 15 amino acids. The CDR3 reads CASSTTTRSNQPQHF. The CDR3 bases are TGTGCCAGCAGCACTACGACCAGGTCTAATCAGCCCCAGCATTTT.

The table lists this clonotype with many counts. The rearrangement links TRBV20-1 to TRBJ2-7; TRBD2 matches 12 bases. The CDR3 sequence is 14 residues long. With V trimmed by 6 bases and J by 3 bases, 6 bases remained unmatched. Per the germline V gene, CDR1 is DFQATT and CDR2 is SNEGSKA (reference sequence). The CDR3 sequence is CSATGLAGNYEQYF. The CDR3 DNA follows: TGCAGTGCAACCGGACTAGCGGGAAACTACGAGCAGTACTTC.

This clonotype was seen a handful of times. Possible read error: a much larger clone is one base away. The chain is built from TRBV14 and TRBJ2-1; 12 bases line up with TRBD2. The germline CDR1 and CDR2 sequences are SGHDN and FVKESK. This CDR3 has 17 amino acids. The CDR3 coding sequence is TGTGCCAGCAGCCAGACTAGCGGGAGAGCGGCCTACACTGAGCAGTTCTTC. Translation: CASSQTSGRAAYTEQFF.

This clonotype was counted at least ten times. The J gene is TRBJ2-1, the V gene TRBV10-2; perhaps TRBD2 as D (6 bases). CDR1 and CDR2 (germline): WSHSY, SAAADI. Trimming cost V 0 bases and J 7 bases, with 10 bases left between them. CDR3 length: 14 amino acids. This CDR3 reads CASSESWTNNEQFF. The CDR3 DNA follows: TGCGCCAGCAGTGAGTCATGGACTAATAATGAGCAGTTCTTC.

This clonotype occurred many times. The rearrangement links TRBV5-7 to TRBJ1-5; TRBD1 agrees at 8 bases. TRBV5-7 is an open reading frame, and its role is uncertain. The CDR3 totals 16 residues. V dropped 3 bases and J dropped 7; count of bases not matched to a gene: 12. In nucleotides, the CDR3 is TGTGCCAGCAGCTCAACTACAGGGGGAGGAAGGCAGCCCCAGCATTTT. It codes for CASSSTTGGGRQPQHF.

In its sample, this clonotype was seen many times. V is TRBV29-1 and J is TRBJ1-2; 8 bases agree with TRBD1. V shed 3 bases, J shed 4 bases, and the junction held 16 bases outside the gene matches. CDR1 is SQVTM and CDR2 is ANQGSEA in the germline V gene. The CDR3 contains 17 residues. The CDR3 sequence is CSVETIAHGQGLYGYTF. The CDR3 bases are TGCAGCGTTGAGACCATAGCCCATGGACAGGGTCTCTATGGCTACACCTTC. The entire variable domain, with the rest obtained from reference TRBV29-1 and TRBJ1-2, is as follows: SAVISQKPSRDICQRGTSLTIQCQVDSQVTMMFWYRQQPGQSLTLIATANQGSEATYESGFVIDKFPISRPNLTFSTLTVSNMSPEDSSIYLCSVETIAHGQGLYGYTFGSGTRLTVV.

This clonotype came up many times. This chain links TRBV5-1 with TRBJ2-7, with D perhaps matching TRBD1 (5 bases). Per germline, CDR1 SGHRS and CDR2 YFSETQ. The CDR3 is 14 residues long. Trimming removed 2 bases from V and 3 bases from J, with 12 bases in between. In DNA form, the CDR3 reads TGCGCCAGCAGCTTCAGCCAGGGTAACTACGAGCAGTACTTC. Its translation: CASSFSQGNYEQYF.

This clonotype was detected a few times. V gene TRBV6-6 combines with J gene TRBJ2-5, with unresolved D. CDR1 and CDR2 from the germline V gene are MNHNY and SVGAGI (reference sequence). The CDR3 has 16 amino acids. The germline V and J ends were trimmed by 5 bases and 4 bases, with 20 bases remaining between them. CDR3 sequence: CASSHRPSFSGETQYF. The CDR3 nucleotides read TGTGCCAGCAGTCATAGGCCTTCCTTTTCGGGAGAGACCCAGTACTTC.

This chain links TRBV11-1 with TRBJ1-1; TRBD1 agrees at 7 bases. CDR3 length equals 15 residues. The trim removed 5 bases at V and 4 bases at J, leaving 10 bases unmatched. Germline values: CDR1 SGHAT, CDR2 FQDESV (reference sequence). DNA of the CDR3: TGTGCCAGCAGCCGAAGGAGGGGGCGCGGCACTGAAGCTTTCTTT. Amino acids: CASSRRRGRGTEAFF. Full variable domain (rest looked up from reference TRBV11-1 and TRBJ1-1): EAEVAQSPRYKITEKSQAVAFWCDPISGHATLYWYRQILGQGPELLVQFQDESVVDDSQLPKDRFSAERLKGVDSTLKIQPAELGDSAMYLCASSRRRGRGTEAFFGQGTRLTVV.

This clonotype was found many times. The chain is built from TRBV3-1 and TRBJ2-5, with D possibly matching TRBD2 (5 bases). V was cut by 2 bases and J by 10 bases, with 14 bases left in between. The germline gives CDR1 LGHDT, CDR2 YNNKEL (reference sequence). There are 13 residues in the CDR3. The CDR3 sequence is CASSQQLGRDQYF. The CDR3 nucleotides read TGTGCCAGCAGCCAACAACTAGGAAGGGACCAGTACTTC.

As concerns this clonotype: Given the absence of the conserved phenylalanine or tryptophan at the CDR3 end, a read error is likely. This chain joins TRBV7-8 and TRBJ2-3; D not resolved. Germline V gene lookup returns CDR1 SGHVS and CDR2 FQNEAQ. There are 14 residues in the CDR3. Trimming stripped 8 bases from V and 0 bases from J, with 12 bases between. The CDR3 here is CASSPIMSTDTQYL. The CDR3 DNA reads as TGTGCCAGCTCACCAATTATGAGCACAGATACGCAGTATCTT.

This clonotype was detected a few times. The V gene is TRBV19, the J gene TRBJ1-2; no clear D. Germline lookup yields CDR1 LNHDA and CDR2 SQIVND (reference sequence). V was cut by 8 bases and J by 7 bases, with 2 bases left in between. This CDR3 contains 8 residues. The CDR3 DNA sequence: TGTGCCAGTGGTGGCTACACCTTC. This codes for CASGGYTF.

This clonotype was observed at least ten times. As DNA, the CDR3 is TGTGCCACCAGCAGAGAAGATTCGAGCCAAGAGACCCAGTACTTC. It codes for CATSREDSSQETQYF. This chain links TRBV15 with TRBJ2-5; D not resolved. V was cut by 0 bases and J by 1 base, with 9 bases left in between. The CDR3 is 15 amino acids. The germline gives CDR1 LNHNV, CDR2 YYDKDF (reference sequence).

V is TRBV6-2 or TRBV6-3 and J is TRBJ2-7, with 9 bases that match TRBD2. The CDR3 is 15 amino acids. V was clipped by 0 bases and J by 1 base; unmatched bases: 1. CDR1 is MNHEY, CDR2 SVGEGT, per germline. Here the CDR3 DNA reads TGTGCCAGCAGTTACTCAAGCGGGAGGTCCTACGAGCAGTACTTC. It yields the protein CASSYSSGRSYEQYF.

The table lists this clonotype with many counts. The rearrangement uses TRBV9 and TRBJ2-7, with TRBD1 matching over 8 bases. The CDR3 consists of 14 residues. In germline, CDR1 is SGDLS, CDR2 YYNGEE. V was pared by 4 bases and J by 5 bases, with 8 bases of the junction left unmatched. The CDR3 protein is CASSPDRGRDEQYF. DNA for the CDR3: TGTGCCAGCAGCCCTGACAGGGGTCGGGACGAGCAGTACTTC.

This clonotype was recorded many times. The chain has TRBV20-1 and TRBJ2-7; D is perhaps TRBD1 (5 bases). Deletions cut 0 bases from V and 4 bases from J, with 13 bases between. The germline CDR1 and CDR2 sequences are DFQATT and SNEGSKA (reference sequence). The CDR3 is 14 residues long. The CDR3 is CSARDFDRSYEQYF. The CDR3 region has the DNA TGCAGTGCTAGAGACTTCGACAGATCATACGAGCAGTACTTC.

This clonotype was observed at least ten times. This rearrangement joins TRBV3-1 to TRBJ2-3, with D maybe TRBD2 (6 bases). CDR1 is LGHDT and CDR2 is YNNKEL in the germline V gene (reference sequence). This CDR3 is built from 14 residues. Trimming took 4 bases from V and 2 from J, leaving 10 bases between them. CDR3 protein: CASSRASDTDTQYF. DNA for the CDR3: TGTGCCAGCAGCCGGGCTAGCGACACAGATACGCAGTATTTT.

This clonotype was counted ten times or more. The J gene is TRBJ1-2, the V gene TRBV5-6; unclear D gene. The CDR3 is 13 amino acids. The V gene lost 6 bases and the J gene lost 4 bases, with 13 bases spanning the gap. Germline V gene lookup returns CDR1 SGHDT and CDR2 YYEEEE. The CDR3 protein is CASTGTGSYGYTF. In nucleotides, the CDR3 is TGTGCCAGCACCGGAACGGGCTCCTATGGCTACACCTTC.

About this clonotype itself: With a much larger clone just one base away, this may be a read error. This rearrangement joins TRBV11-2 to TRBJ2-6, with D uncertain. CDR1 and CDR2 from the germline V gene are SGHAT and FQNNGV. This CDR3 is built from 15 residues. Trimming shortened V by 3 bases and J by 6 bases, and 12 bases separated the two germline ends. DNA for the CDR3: TGTGCCAGCAGCTTTAGTAGGGCTGCGGCCAACGTCCTGACTTTC. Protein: CASSFSRAAANVLTF. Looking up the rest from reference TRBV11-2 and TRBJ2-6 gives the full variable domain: EAGVAQSPRYKIIEKRQSVAFWCNPISGHATLYWYQQILGQGPKLLIQFQNNGVVDDSQLPKDRFSAERLKGVDSTLKIQPAKLEDSAVYLCASSFSRAAANVLTFGAGSRLTVL.

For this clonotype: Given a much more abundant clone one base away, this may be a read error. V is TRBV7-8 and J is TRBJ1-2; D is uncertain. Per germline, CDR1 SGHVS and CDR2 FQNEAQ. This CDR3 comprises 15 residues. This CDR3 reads CACSPAAGGNYGYPF. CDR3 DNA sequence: TGTGCCTGCAGCCCCGCCGCCGGCGGAAACTATGGCTACCCCTTC.

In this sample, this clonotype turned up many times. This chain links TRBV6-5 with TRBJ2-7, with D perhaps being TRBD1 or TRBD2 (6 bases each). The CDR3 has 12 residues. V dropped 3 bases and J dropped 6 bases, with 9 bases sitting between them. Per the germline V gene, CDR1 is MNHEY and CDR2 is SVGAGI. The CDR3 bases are TGTGCCAGCAGTTATGGAGGGGGCGAGCAGTACTTC. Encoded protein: CASSYGGGEQYF.

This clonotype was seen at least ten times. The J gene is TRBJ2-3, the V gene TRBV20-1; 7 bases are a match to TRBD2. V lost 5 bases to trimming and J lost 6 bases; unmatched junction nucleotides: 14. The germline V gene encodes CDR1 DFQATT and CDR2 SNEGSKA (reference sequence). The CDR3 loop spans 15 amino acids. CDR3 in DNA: TGCAGTGCTTCCTTAGAGAGCGAGCGGGGCGATACGCAGTATTTT. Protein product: CSASLESERGDTQYF.

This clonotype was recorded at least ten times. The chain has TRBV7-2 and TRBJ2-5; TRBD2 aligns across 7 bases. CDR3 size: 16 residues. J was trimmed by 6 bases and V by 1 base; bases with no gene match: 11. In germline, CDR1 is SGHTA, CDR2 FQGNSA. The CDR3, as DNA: TGTGCCAGCAGCTTAGGGGGGACTACTATCGGCCAGACCCAGTACTTC. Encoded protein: CASSLGGTTIGQTQYF.

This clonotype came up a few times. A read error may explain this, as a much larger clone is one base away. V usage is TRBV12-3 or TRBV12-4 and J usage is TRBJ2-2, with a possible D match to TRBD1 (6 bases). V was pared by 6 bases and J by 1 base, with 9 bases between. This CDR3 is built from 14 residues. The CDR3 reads CASSPTGNTGELFF. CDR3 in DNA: TGTGCCAGCAGCCCGACAGGGAACACCGGGGAGCTGTTTTTT.